This T cell receptor (beta chain) was recorded in a study of CD8+ T cells in alopecia areata (dated 2018 in TCRdb). Broadly, across the study: The treated patients took part in an open-label pilot trial in which moderate-to-severe alopecia areata was treated with oral tofacitinib at 5 to 10 mg twice daily. Tofacitinib was given for 6 to 18 months, followed by 6 months of follow-up off drug to assess delayed response and recurrence. Disease severity in treated patients was measured with the SALT score, which quantifies the percentage of affected scalp surface area. High-throughput TCRbeta sequencing was used to examine T cell clonal expansion in alopecia areata in both the C3H/HeJ mouse model and human patients. Human TCRbeta sequencing covered scalp tissue and sorted CD4+ and CD8+ peripheral blood T cells from patchy and totalis/universalis alopecia areata patients and healthy controls. Biopsies were taken from tofacitinib-treated patients at baseline and again at 4 and 24 weeks into treatment, and several of those patients also had a later scalp biopsy. Scalp clonality was compared among normal scalp (n=4), patchy alopecia areata scalp (n=8), and alopecia totalis/universalis scalp (n=8). RNA came from the PAXgene miRNA kit for fixed scalp, the miRNeasy kit for PBMCs, and the RNeasy kit for mouse skin. Amplification of TCRbeta CDR3 regions was done by immunoSEQ multiplex PCR using 35 Vbeta forward primers and 13 Jbeta reverse primers.

This clone was found a few times. What this receptor recognizes is not known. No clone much larger than this one lies a single base away; base qualities are absent. The sample contains more than one DNA sequence encoding this CDR3. General conclusions and limits of the study: During tofacitinib treatment, many expanded lesional clones stuck around in both scalp and blood, and this persistence may partly explain why relapse happens after treatment is stopped. Higher clonality and more expanded CD8+ clones were observed in lesional scalp than in normal scalp, particularly in alopecia totalis/universalis, a finding suggestive of antigenic drive. Shared TCR sequences between patients were less evident than in mice, which may be partly attributable to HLA diversity in the patient population. Scalp TCR repertoire analysis is complicated because resident alphabeta T cells in normal human skin are also sequenced, whereas mouse skin is dominated by gammadelta T cells. Tofacitinib significantly lowered scalp clonality and the number of expanded CD8+ clones among the top 100 scalp clones. Because the treated cohort was small and included a single nonresponder, larger studies are needed to assess links between baseline CD8+ expansion and response.

The junction carries 9 bases between V and J, which are trimmed by 6 bases and 6 bases respectively. Via the germline V gene (reference sequence), CDR1 is DFQATT and CDR2 SNEGSKA. The CDR3 holds 11 amino acids from the cysteine to the phenylalanine. The only DNA kept is the CDR3, 33 bases in frame from the first base. The method was the immunoSEQ multiplex PCR assay. To provide template for TCR sequencing, every sample had RNA extracted and reverse transcribed into cDNA. SuperScript III was used for first-strand cDNA synthesis, primed with a 2:1 mix of oligo-dT and random hexamers. Amplification bias was assessed with a synthetic immune receptor repertoire, and residual bias was removed computationally. In the original analysis: Raw reads were preprocessed to remove errors, and CDR3 was defined according to IMGT conventions as the region from the conserved cysteine to phenylalanine. Clonality was computed by normalizing Shannon entropy by log2 of the number of productive unique TCRs and subtracting the result from 1. Whether scalp clones were CD4 or CD8 was inferred by matching scalp TCRbeta sequences against CD4 and CD8 repertoires sorted from blood. TCRdb took over this immuneACCESS table, retaining in-frame rearrangements with V and J assigned. Such tables are incomplete; in checked studies, under half of the missing clones stem from an unresolved V gene, and the remainder is unexplained. Clone size and the V and J calls come from that table; the DNA yielded D and trimming. Here the sample has roughly 200,000 clones; 30% to 40% occur a single time. The leading ten clones occupy almost 0.5% of the sample.

The treatment or condition label on this specimen signifies: oral pan-JAK inhibitor, 5-10 mg twice daily. From alopecia areata patients, peripheral blood was collected along with lesional scalp punch biopsies. PBMCs were isolated by density centrifugation and stained for CD3, CD4 and CD8, and CD4+ and CD8+ T cells were sorted on a FACSAria. This chain is built from TRBV20-1 and TRBJ1-5; possibly the D gene is TRBD1, per 5 matching bases. The origin of this receptor is a human donor with alopecia areata. Here the sequenced sample was CD4+ T cells sorted from blood, taken at roughly week 30, from a patient treated with tofacitinib. CDR3 protein: CSASTGQPQHF. The DNA sequence is as follows: TGCAGTGCGAGTACAGGTCAGCCCCAGCATTTT.